The entry below describes one TCR beta chain. These data come from a study of T cell changes during pregnancy in multiple sclerosis. The germline CDR1 and CDR2 sequences are SEHNR and FQNEAQ (reference sequence). The ends lost 5 bases at V and 1 base at J; junction bases unmatched: 7. The CDR3 runs 16 residues. This table comes from immunoSEQ multiplex PCR, and its TCRdb copy is limited to in-frame clones, with some not included. Here the sample spans some 31,000 clones, around 94% being singletons. The input for sequencing was CD8+ T cells from peripheral blood mononuclear cells, taken before pregnancy. This chain links TRBV7-9 with TRBJ2-5, with 10 bases identical to TRBD2. The clonotype comes from a female donor with multiple sclerosis, enrolled in a pregnancy study. CDR3 region: CASSVTSGISQETQYF. CDR3 bases: TGTGCCAGCAGCGTAACTAGCGGGATAAGCCAAGAGACCCAGTACTTC. The full variable domain, in which reference TRBV7-9 and TRBJ2-5 provide the parts outside the CDR3, is DTGVSQNPRHKITKRGQNVTFRCDPISEHNRLYWYRQTLGQGPEFLTYFQNEAQLEKSRLLSDRFSAERPKGSFSTLEIQRTEQGDSAMYLCASSVTSGISQETQYFGPGTRLLVL.